The TCR beta chain described here comes from a study of T cell responses to AZD1222 COVID-19 vaccine. The study, taken as a whole, reports: The study found Spike-specific TCR breadth and depth rose after two AZD1222 doses. Mostly white British, mostly female donors; authors suggested clonal diversity may be underestimated.

This table comes from immunoSEQ multiplex PCR, and its TCRdb copy is limited to in-frame clones, with some not included. The repertoire has 200,000 to 250,000 clones, roughly 94% of them found once; the top ten carry about 1.5%. With respect to this clone: Its antigen is unknown.

The sample was peripheral blood, taken 28 days after the second dose of the MenACWY control vaccine. The sequence derives from an adult who received the MenACWY meningococcal vaccine as a control.

In nucleotides, the CDR3 is TGTGCCAGCAGCTTCGTACAGGGGGGAACCGGGGAGCTGTTTTTT. It codes for CASSFVQGGTGELFF. This chain joins TRBV5-6 and TRBJ2-2; the match to TRBD1 covers 8 bases. V dropped 2 bases and J dropped 5; count of bases not matched to a gene: 5. The CDR3 loop spans 15 amino acids. Germline loops: CDR1 SGHDT, CDR2 YYEEEE. The variable domain in full, with the rest retrieved from reference TRBV5-6 and TRBJ2-2, is DAGVTQSPTHLIKTRGQQVTLRCSPKSGHDTVSWYQQALGQGPQFIFQYYEEEERQRGNFPDRFSGHQFPNYSSELNVNALLLGDSALYLCASSFVQGGTGELFFGEGSRLTVL.